The 30 T cell receptor beta chains in this list originate from one sample, sequenced in a study of cytomegalovirus exposure and HLA in healthy donors. This PCR relied on a set of 60 Vbeta primers and 13 Jbeta primers. This table comes from immunoSEQ multiplex PCR, and its TCRdb copy is limited to in-frame clones, with some not included. The sample shows approximately 190,000 clones, roughly 73% of them seen only once. The sequenced material came from PBMCs. The receptor source for this set is a woman aged 30 to 39 in good health and CMV-seronegative.

This rearrangement joins TRBV5-5 to TRBJ1-2; 7 bases are a match to TRBD1. The CDR3 is 15 amino acids. The germline V gene has CDR1 SGHKS and CDR2 YYEKEE (reference sequence). V was pared by 2 bases and J by 3 bases, with 7 bases of the junction left unmatched. The CDR3 coding sequence is TGTGCCAGCAGCTTTGGACAGGTCGGCCACTATGGCTACACCTTC. It specifies CASSFGQVGHYGYTF. Supplemented by reference TRBV5-5 and TRBJ1-2, the full variable domain reads DAGVTQSPTHLIKTRGQQVTLRCSPISGHKSVSWYQQVLGQGPQFIFQYYEKEERGRGNFPDRFSARQFPNYSSELNVNALLLGDSALYLCASSFGQVGHYGYTFGSGTRLTVV.

The rearrangement uses TRBV27 and TRBJ1-5; D is perhaps TRBD1 (6 bases). This CDR3 has 14 residues. The germline CDR1 and CDR2 sequences are MNHEY and SMNVEV (reference sequence). The V end was cut by 6 bases, the J end by 0 bases, with 9 bases between. CDR3 residues: CASSYRVSNQPQHF. CDR3 DNA sequence: TGTGCCAGCAGCTACAGGGTTAGCAATCAGCCCCAGCATTTT.

The V call is TRBV18, the J call TRBJ1-4; D not certain. The CDR3 length is 15 residues. The germline CDR1 and CDR2 sequences are KGHSH and LQKENI. V was clipped by 3 bases and J by 8 bases, with 16 bases between them. The CDR3 reads CASSPLPGASEKLFF. For the CDR3, the DNA is TGTGCCAGCTCACCCCTCCCTGGAGCTTCGGAAAAACTGTTTTTT.

This rearrangement joins TRBV2 to TRBJ2-7; 8 bases map to TRBD1. V shed 4 bases, J shed 2 bases, and the junction held 13 bases outside the gene matches. Germline lookup yields CDR1 SNHLY and CDR2 FYNNEI. CDR3 length: 17 residues. The CDR3 region is CASSVDPTGTGTYEQYF. The CDR3 DNA follows: TGTGCCAGCAGTGTTGACCCCACCGGGACAGGCACCTACGAGCAGTACTTC.

In its sample, this clone was seen a few times. The chain has TRBV11-2 and TRBJ2-7, with TRBD1 as a possible D gene (6 bases). V lost 5 bases and J 5 bases, leaving 10 bases between the germline ends. This CDR3 is built from 12 residues. In germline, CDR1 is SGHAT, CDR2 FQNNGV. CDR3 residues: CASSPNRDEQYF. In nucleotides, the CDR3 is TGTGCCAGCAGCCCTAACAGGGACGAGCAGTACTTC.

This chain connects TRBV5-1 to TRBJ2-2, with D possibly TRBD2 on 6 matching bases. Germline-derived CDR1 and CDR2 are SGHRS and YFSETQ. The V gene lost 4 bases and the J gene lost 0 bases, with 10 bases spanning the gap. CDR3 size: 15 residues. In DNA, the CDR3 is TGCGCCAGCAGCGCTAGCGTCCCGAACACCGGGGAGCTGTTTTTT. Protein sequence: CASSASVPNTGELFF.

The V gene is TRBV27, the J gene TRBJ1-5; D unresolved. Germline assignment: CDR1 MNHEY and CDR2 SMNVEV (reference sequence). V was trimmed by 1 base and J by 2 bases, leaving 6 bases between them. The CDR3 is 14 residues long. The CDR3 protein is CASSLFAGNQPQHF. The CDR3 DNA reads TGTGCCAGCAGTTTATTCGCAGGCAATCAGCCCCAGCATTTT.

This sequence joins TRBV5-6 and TRBJ2-1, with D maybe TRBD1 (5 bases). Trimming cost V 0 bases and J 0 bases, with 13 bases left between them. In germline, CDR1 is SGHDT, CDR2 YYEEEE. The CDR3 length is 17 residues. CDR3: CASSLGQLTLSYNEQFF. CDR3 nucleotides: TGTGCCAGCAGCTTGGGACAGTTAACTCTCTCCTACAATGAGCAGTTCTTC.

Written as DNA, the CDR3 is TGCGCCAGCAGCTTGGGAGGGCAGGGGATATTGGGCACTGAAGCTTTCTTT. Protein product: CASSLGGQGILGTEAFF. The V gene is TRBV5-1, the J gene TRBJ1-1, with D tentatively TRBD1 (6 bases). The ends were cut back, 0 bases at V and 4 bases at J, with 19 bases in the middle. CDR3 length: 17 amino acids. Germline assignment: CDR1 SGHRS and CDR2 YFSETQ.

V usage is TRBV29-1 and J usage is TRBJ2-7; TRBD2 aligns across 11 bases. The CDR3 is 13 residues long. The J segment lost 3 bases and the V segment lost 4 bases, leaving 2 bases of the junction unmatched. CDR1 is SQVTM and CDR2 is ANQGSEA in the germline V gene. The CDR3 spells CSVATSGSYEQYF. The CDR3 DNA reads TGCAGCGTTGCCACTAGCGGGAGCTACGAGCAGTACTTC.

V gene TRBV7-2 combines with J gene TRBJ2-5; D is unresolved. The tail of the sequence fits TRBJ2-7 better, so the J call may be wrong. The CDR3 is 13 amino acids. Germline lookup yields CDR1 SGHTA and CDR2 FQGNSA. The CDR3 loop is CASSLSSLYEQYF. DNA of the CDR3: TGTGCCAGCAGCTTAAGTAGCCTCTACGAGCAGTACTTC.

V and J are TRBV5-1 and TRBJ1-1, with TRBD1 as a possible D gene (6 bases). Germline V gene sequence: CDR1 SGHRS, CDR2 YFSETQ. The CDR3 totals 15 residues. The V end was cut by 2 bases, the J end by 0 bases, with 11 bases between. CDR3 nucleotide sequence: TGCGCCAGCAGCTTAGGACAGTCCATGAACACTGAAGCTTTCTTT. Protein sequence: CASSLGQSMNTEAFF.

The chain employs TRBV5-5 and TRBJ2-5, with 7 nucleotides matching TRBD1. Germline V gene sequence: CDR1 SGHKS, CDR2 YYEKEE (reference sequence). The V and J ends lost 3 bases and 2 bases, in that order; junction bases with no gene match: 4. This CDR3 region has 14 residues. The DNA for the CDR3 is TGTGCCAGCAGCTCCGGGACAGATCAAGAGACCCAGTACTTC. Amino acids: CASSSGTDQETQYF.

This chain uses TRBV7-3 with TRBJ2-2, with a weak D call TRBD2 (5 bases). Germline V gives CDR1 SGHTA, CDR2 FQGTGA. The CDR3 has 14 amino acids. Between the trimmed V and J ends, which lost 5 bases and 5 bases, there was a span of 12 bases. In DNA form, the CDR3 reads TGTGCCAGCAGCCCGCCCCCGGGGACCGGGGAGCTGTTTTTT. It encodes CASSPPPGTGELFF.

This chain links TRBV14 with TRBJ1-1, with D uncertain. V dropped 0 bases and J dropped 1 base, with 6 bases sitting between them. This CDR3 is 14 amino acids long. Germline CDR1 and CDR2: SGHDN and FVKESK. CDR3 sequence: CASSQDRWNTEAFF. The CDR3, as DNA: TGTGCCAGCAGCCAAGATCGTTGGAACACTGAAGCTTTCTTT.

This clone was counted only a few times. The chain couples TRBV7-9 to TRBJ2-7; 9 bases fit TRBD1. The trim removed 1 base at V and 6 bases at J, leaving 4 bases unmatched. Per the germline V gene, CDR1 is SEHNR and CDR2 is FQNEAQ (reference sequence). This CDR3 region has 14 residues. CDR3 nucleotide sequence: TGTGCCAGCAGCTTAGTCGACAGGGGGAGCGAGCAGTACTTC. Amino acids: CASSLVDRGSEQYF.

The chain has TRBV5-1 and TRBJ2-6, with 9 bases aligning to TRBD2. Germline CDR1 reads SGHRS; CDR2 reads YFSETQ. This CDR3 is 18 amino acids long. Trimming at V came to 0 bases and at J to 0 bases, leaving 4 bases not matched to a gene. CDR3 sequence: CASSLGGGGASGANVLTF. CDR3 DNA: TGCGCCAGCAGCTTGGGAGGCGGGGGGGCCTCTGGGGCCAACGTCCTGACTTTC.

A few counts support this clone. The rearrangement joins TRBV7-2 to TRBJ1-6, with TRBD1 matching 7 bases. The germline gives CDR1 SGHTA, CDR2 FQGNSA. V gave up 5 bases and J gave up 4 bases; unmatched junction bases: 11. This CDR3 has 17 amino acids. The CDR3 loop reads CASSLGGRRSYNSPLHF. The DNA of the CDR3 is TGTGCCAGCAGCCTAGGGGGCCGCCGCTCTTATAATTCACCCCTCCACTTT.

This chain connects TRBV5-4 to TRBJ2-3; perhaps TRBD2 as D (5 bases). The CDR3 covers 15 residues. Trimming pared 4 bases from V and 1 base from J, leaving 13 bases between. Germline loops: CDR1 SGHNT, CDR2 YYREEE (reference sequence). CDR3 sequence reads: CASSPGQRRTDTQYF. The CDR3 DNA reads as TGTGCCAGCAGCCCCGGTCAGCGGCGCACAGATACGCAGTATTTT.

DNA for the CDR3: TGTGCCAGCAGCACGAGGGACAGTTATGGCTACACCTTC. Translated, it gives CASSTRDSYGYTF. The J gene is TRBJ1-2, the V gene TRBV7-9; 7 positions agree with TRBD1. The CDR3 extends over 13 amino acids. J lost 5 bases, V lost 5 bases, and 5 bases had no gene match. Germline V gives CDR1 SEHNR, CDR2 FQNEAQ (reference sequence).

V usage is TRBV5-4 and J usage is TRBJ1-2; D gene ambiguous. Trimming took 0 bases from V and 6 from J, leaving 9 bases between them. Germline values: CDR1 SGHNT, CDR2 YYREEE (reference sequence). CDR3 size: 13 residues. The CDR3 reads CASSLANQDGYTF. CDR3 in DNA: TGTGCCAGCAGCTTGGCCAACCAGGATGGCTACACCTTC.

This clone appeared a single time. The chain carries TRBV7-2 and TRBJ1-3, with a weak D call TRBD1 (5 bases). Trimming took off 4 bases at V and 4 bases at J, with 14 bases between the two ends. This CDR3 spans 15 amino acids. CDR1 and CDR2 (germline): SGHTA, FQGNSA. The CDR3: CASSWGVKGGNTIYF. The CDR3 region has the DNA TGTGCCAGCAGCTGGGGGGTAAAAGGAGGAAACACCATATATTTT.

The chain is built from TRBV4-1 and TRBJ2-6; the D gene is possibly TRBD1 (5 bases). From germline, CDR1 is MGHRA and CDR2 YSYEKL. The CDR3 has 18 residues. The germline V and J ends were trimmed by 1 base and 0 bases, with 13 bases remaining between them. This CDR3 reads CASSQGRVLDSGANVLTF. DNA for the CDR3: TGCGCCAGCAGCCAAGGCAGGGTTCTAGACTCTGGGGCCAACGTCCTGACTTTC.

The chain combines TRBV19 with TRBJ2-5, with TRBD1 matching 7 bases. This CDR3 comprises 14 residues. The V gene's germline CDR1 is LNHDA and CDR2 SQIVND (reference sequence). Trimming at V came to 7 bases and at J to 3 bases, leaving 8 bases not matched to a gene. The CDR3 is CASTGRGFEETQYF. CDR3 DNA sequence: TGTGCCAGTACGGGCAGGGGGTTCGAAGAGACCCAGTACTTC.

The rearrangement uses TRBV5-1 and TRBJ1-3; D gene uncertain. Germline lookup yields CDR1 SGHRS and CDR2 YFSETQ. The CDR3 is 15 residues long. The ends were cut back, 6 bases at V and 0 bases at J, with 13 bases in the middle. In DNA form, the CDR3 reads TGCGCCAGCACCCAGAACATGCTCTCTGGAAACACCATATATTTT. It codes for CASTQNMLSGNTIYF.

This chain joins TRBV2 and TRBJ1-2; no clear D. The CDR3 is made up of 12 amino acids. V lost 6 bases and J lost 3, with 8 bases in between. Looked up from germline, CDR1 is SNHLY and CDR2 is FYNNEI. CDR3 bases: TGTGCCAGCAGGAGATTGGACTATGGCTACACCTTC. Amino acid sequence: CASRRLDYGYTF. Variable domain in full (rest from reference TRBV2 and TRBJ1-2): EPEVTQTPSHQVTQMGQEVILRCVPISNHLYFYWYRQILGQKVEFLVSFYNNEISEKSEIFDDQFSVERPDGSNFTLKIRSTKLEDSAMYFCASRRLDYGYTFGSGTRLTVV.

J is TRBJ2-7 and V is TRBV27, with 7 bases matching TRBD2. CDR3 length: 13 residues. The germline CDR1 and CDR2 sequences are MNHEY and SMNVEV (reference sequence). With 3 bases clipped from V and 7 bases from J, the junction kept 6 bases outside the gene matches. The CDR3 reads CASSLMAGVEQYF. Written as DNA, the CDR3 is TGTGCCAGCAGTTTGATGGCGGGGGTAGAGCAGTACTTC.

This clone has a handful of counts. V usage is TRBV30 and J usage is TRBJ2-3, with 9 positions matching TRBD2. Trimming took 0 bases from V and 0 from J; bases not matched to a gene: 4. Per germline, CDR1 GTSNPN and CDR2 SVGIG (reference sequence). This CDR3 comprises 16 residues. This CDR3 reads CAWSVWAGGSTDTQYF. Written as DNA, the CDR3 is TGTGCCTGGAGTGTATGGGCGGGAGGGAGCACAGATACGCAGTATTTT.

The rearrangement links TRBV4-3 to TRBJ2-1, with 13 bases aligning to TRBD2. V lost 4 bases and J lost 7; bases outside the gene matches: 1. The CDR3 is 14 residues long. CDR1 and CDR2 (germline): LGHNA, YSLEER. The CDR3 region is CASSLGLAGNEQFF. As DNA, the CDR3 is TGCGCCAGCAGCCTGGGACTAGCGGGAAATGAGCAGTTCTTC.

The V gene is TRBV5-1, the J gene TRBJ2-7; 9 positions match TRBD1. This CDR3 comprises 16 residues. The V gene's germline CDR1 is SGHRS and CDR2 YFSETQ. V trimming: 0 bases; J trimming: 6 bases; junction bases outside the gene matches: 10. The DNA of the CDR3 is TGCGCCAGCAGCTTGGGGGGGATCGGACAGGGGAGCGAGCAGTACTTC. It specifies CASSLGGIGQGSEQYF. Using reference TRBV5-1 and TRBJ2-7 for the parts outside the CDR3, the full variable domain is KAGVTQTPRYLIKTRGQQVTLSCSPISGHRSVSWYQQTPGQGLQFLFEYFSETQRNKGNFPGRFSGRQFSNSRSEMNVSTLELGDSALYLCASSLGGIGQGSEQYFGPGTRLTVT.